This TCR beta chain was captured in a study of response to subunit inactivated influenza vaccine. Study-wide results and limits: The study's authors posited that every seasonal influenza vaccination enlists few new T cells.

There are a few counts of this clonotype. Its specificity is not known. The J segment lost 5 bases and the V segment lost 2 bases, leaving 13 bases of the junction unmatched. Germline loops: CDR1 SGHVS, CDR2 FNYEAQ. The CDR3 has 17 amino acids. TCRdb itself ran the RT-PCR reads through MiXCR, one entry per CDR3 protein. The repertoire consists of about 530,000 distinct CDR3 sequences, with 10% to 15% occurring once and the leading ten covering over 10%. The specimen comprised PBMCs from blood, sampled about 40 days after vaccination. The chain uses TRBV7-6 and TRBJ2-7, with 9 bases identical to TRBD2. The sequence was obtained from a man aged 50 to 60 who received an inactivated influenza vaccine. The CDR3 protein is CASSLREEGLAGHEQYF. CDR3 DNA sequence: TGTGCCAGCAGCTTAAGGGAGGAGGGACTAGCCGGCCACGAGCAGTACTTC.